These 18 T cell receptor beta chains were all obtained from the same sample, sequenced in a study of response to subunit inactivated influenza vaccine (dated by TCRdb to 2016 to 2019). Receptor amplification or capture employed RT-PCR. Sequencing relied on an Illumina HiSeq 2500. The public reads were quality trimmed at Q25 with fastp and then assembled into clones with MiXCR by TCRdb, keeping productive beta chains. A single entry per CDR3 protein holds the most common genes and DNA from its merged rows. For this sample the table gives 650,000 to 700,000 distinct CDR3 sequences, of which 15% to 19% were detected only once. The top ten clonotypes cover 9.5% to 13% of the sample. The sequences come from PBMCs from blood, collected 12 days after vaccination. The receptor set was obtained from a man aged 50 or older who received an inactivated influenza vaccine. Donor details come from another sample of the same person, matched by shared clones.

The chain couples TRBV7-2 to TRBJ2-2; D is perhaps TRBD2 (6 bases). V shed 7 bases and J shed 6 bases, with 12 bases lying between them. The length of the CDR3 is 13 residues. Germline CDR1 and CDR2: SGHTA and FQGNSA. DNA of the CDR3: TGTGCCAGCACCTTCGGGGAGGCCGGGGAGCTGTTTTTT. This encodes CASTFGEAGELFF.

This clonotype was counted a few times. This sequence joins TRBV24-1 and TRBJ2-2; D might be TRBD1 (6 bases). CDR1 is KGHDR and CDR2 is SFDVKD in the germline V gene. Trimming took 0 bases from V and 5 from J, leaving 6 bases between them. There are 14 residues in the CDR3. The CDR3 sequence: CATSDLTGTGELFF. CDR3 bases: TGTGCCACCAGTGATTTGACAGGGACCGGGGAGCTGTTTTTT.

The chain links TRBV28 to TRBJ1-6; weak D call: TRBD1 (5 bases). This CDR3 is built from 13 residues. Germline V gene lookup returns CDR1 MDHEN and CDR2 SYDVKM. V was cut by 6 bases and J by 7 bases, with 10 bases left in between. In DNA form, the CDR3 reads TGTGCCAGCAGAGTGGGGGGAAATTCACCCCTCCACTTT. Amino acids: CASRVGGNSPLHF. The entire variable domain, with the rest obtained from reference TRBV28 and TRBJ1-6, is as follows: DVKVTQSSRYLVKRTGEKVFLECVQDMDHENMFWYRQDPGLGLRLIYFSYDVKMKEKGDIPEGYSVSREKKERFSLILESASTNQTSMYLCASRVGGNSPLHFGNGTRLTVT.

There are many counts of this clonotype. The chain uses TRBV29-1 and TRBJ1-1, with D maybe TRBD1 (5 bases). V gave up 3 bases and J gave up 7 bases, with 18 bases separating them. CDR3 size: 14 residues. Germline V gene data show CDR1 as SQVTM and CDR2 as ANQGSEA. The CDR3 reads CSVEGRAGNYEAFF. The CDR3 DNA follows: TGCAGCGTTGAGGGAAGGGCAGGGAATTATGAAGCTTTCTTT.

The rearrangement links TRBV3-1 to TRBJ2-7; perhaps TRBD1 as D (5 bases). CDR1 LGHDT and CDR2 YNNKEL come from the germline V gene (reference sequence). The ends were cut back, 2 bases at V and 7 bases at J, with 9 bases in the middle. The CDR3 runs to 12 residues. The CDR3 DNA reads TGTGCCAGCAGCCAAAATCAGGGAGAGCAGTACTTC. It encodes CASSQNQGEQYF.

This clonotype was detected a few times. The rearrangement uses TRBV12-3 or TRBV12-4 and TRBJ2-7; D unclear. V was trimmed by 4 bases and J by 4 bases, leaving 14 bases between them. CDR3 size: 14 residues. CDR3 DNA: TGTGCCAGCAGTTACGGGTCCCTAGGATACGAGCAGTACTTC. Its protein is CASSYGSLGYEQYF.

Concerning this clonotype itself: An end of the junction does not agree with germline; a read error may underlie this. The chain employs TRBV6-2 or TRBV6-3 and TRBJ2-7, with TRBD2 identical over 11 bases. CDR3 length: 14 amino acids. The germline gives CDR1 MNHEY, CDR2 SVGEGT. CDR3 coding DNA: TGTGCCAGCAGTTCTCGGTTAGCGGGAGGGCCTGTTTCGTTC. This encodes CASSSRLAGGPVSF.

This chain joins TRBV28 and TRBJ2-1; no clear D gene. Germline-derived CDR1 and CDR2 are MDHEN and SYDVKM. The CDR3 loop spans 14 amino acids. Trimming removed 3 bases from V and 7 bases from J, with 13 bases in between. The CDR3 region has the DNA TGTGCCAGCAGTTTCCGGGCCAGGAAAAATGAGCAGTTCTTC. Translation: CASSFRARKNEQFF.

The V call is TRBV29-1, the J call TRBJ1-1, with 9 bases identical to TRBD1. In germline, CDR1 is SQVTM, CDR2 ANQGSEA. Unmatched junction bases numbered 3, after V lost 1 base and J lost 3 bases. This CDR3 has 14 amino acids. The CDR3 is CSVEGRQGDTEAFF. The CDR3 DNA reads as TGCAGCGTTGAAGGCCGACAGGGGGACACTGAAGCTTTCTTT.

This clonotype turned up a few times. The chain is built from TRBV15 and TRBJ1-1; no firm D call. Germline V gene lookup returns CDR1 LNHNV and CDR2 YYDKDF (reference sequence). V shed 0 bases and J shed 4 bases, with 6 bases lying between them. The CDR3 contains 13 residues. In nucleotides, the CDR3 is TGTGCCACCAGCAGAGACCCTCGCACTGAAGCTTTCTTT. This encodes CATSRDPRTEAFF.

This chain links TRBV12-3 or TRBV12-4 with TRBJ2-5, with D possibly matching TRBD2 (5 bases). Between the trimmed V and J ends, which lost 3 bases and 9 bases, there was a span of 11 bases. The CDR3 loop spans 12 amino acids. CDR3 in DNA: TGTGCCAGCAGTTTCACCGACGGGGCCCAGTACTTC. Translating gives CASSFTDGAQYF.

This clonotype was recorded a few times. This sequence joins TRBV12-3 or TRBV12-4 and TRBJ1-2; perhaps TRBD1 as D (5 bases). The CDR3 length is 14 residues. V lost 5 bases, J lost 4 bases, and 14 bases lay in between. CDR3 region: CASSPGGGIYGYTF. The CDR3 DNA sequence: TGTGCCAGCAGTCCGGGGGGGGGAATCTATGGCTACACCTTC.

The chain uses TRBV20-1 and TRBJ1-3; 7 nucleotides align to TRBD1. Germline CDR1 and CDR2: DFQATT and SNEGSKA (reference sequence). The V gene end was trimmed by 5 bases and the J gene end by 4 bases; junction bases not matched to a gene: 8. The CDR3 extends over 14 amino acids. CDR3 in amino acids: CSALARGAGNTIYF. The CDR3 nucleotides read TGCAGTGCTTTGGCCAGGGGGGCGGGAAACACCATATATTTT.

V usage is TRBV29-1 and J usage is TRBJ2-2, with a weak D call TRBD1 (6 bases). Germline assignment: CDR1 SQVTM and CDR2 ANQGSEA. The CDR3 is 15 residues long. V lost 7 bases to trimming and J lost 7 bases, with 22 bases between them. CDR3 loop: CSATFGQGLSGELFF. The CDR3 DNA reads TGCAGCGCGACTTTTGGGCAGGGGCTAAGCGGGGAGCTGTTTTTT.

In the case of this clonotype: At one end, the junction sequence differs from germline, possibly due to a read error. The chain employs TRBV7-8 and TRBJ2-7; tentatively, D is TRBD1 (6 bases). Germline CDR1 and CDR2: SGHVS and FQNEAQ. This CDR3 has 14 amino acids. CDR3: CASSFQTGPYVQYF. The DNA for the CDR3 is TGTGCCAGCAGCTTCCAGACAGGCCCCTACGTGCAGTACTTC.

The V call is TRBV12-3 or TRBV12-4, the J call TRBJ1-5, with D uncertain. The CDR3 has 15 amino acids. With 3 bases removed from V and 2 bases from J, the gap between germline ends came to 11 bases. The CDR3 bases are TGTGCCAGCAGTTTGGGCTTTGCGGGCAATCAGCCCCAGCATTTT. The encoded protein is CASSLGFAGNQPQHF.

V usage is TRBV20-1 and J usage is TRBJ2-1, with TRBD2 matching over 9 bases. The CDR3 length is 15 residues. V trimming: 0 bases; J trimming: 7 bases; junction bases outside the gene matches: 7. Germline CDR1 DFQATT, CDR2 SNEGSKA (reference sequence). CDR3 amino acids: CSARDWAGGRNEQFF. CDR3 in DNA: TGCAGTGCTAGAGATTGGGCGGGGGGGCGGAATGAGCAGTTCTTC.

The chain carries TRBV7-9 and TRBJ2-5; 10 bases fit TRBD2. The CDR3 totals 17 residues. Germline lookup yields CDR1 SEHNR and CDR2 FQNEAQ (reference sequence). The V gene end was trimmed by 3 bases and the J gene end by 1 base; junction bases not matched to a gene: 8. The CDR3 DNA follows: TGTGCCAGCAGCTTCTTACTAGCGGGATCACTCCAAGAGACCCAGTACTTC. This encodes CASSFLLAGSLQETQYF.